This TCR beta chain was recorded in a study of blood T cell repertoires in COVID-19. In assigning cohorts, the study relied on participant-reported clinical history. This clone was counted only a few times. In the authors' workflow: Scientists estimated how many nucleated cells there were by amplifying reference gene primers. Assay: immunoSEQ multiplex PCR; the TCRdb copy retains only in-frame clones and omits some. V, J and clone size are those of that table, while D and trimming were read from the DNA. Of 400,000 to 500,000 clones in the sample, 88% were seen once. Looked up from germline, CDR1 is LGHDT and CDR2 is YNNKEL (reference sequence). This CDR3 contains 15 residues. Trimming at V came to 4 bases and at J to 6 bases, leaving 11 bases not matched to a gene.

V usage is TRBV3-1 (or the pseudogene TRBV3-2) and J usage is TRBJ1-1, with 7 bases aligning to TRBD1. This clonotype was sampled from a woman in her forties who had recovered from COVID-19. The sample taken for sequencing was PBMCs or T cells enriched from blood (not recorded which). CDR3 sequence reads: CASSPDLTGSAEAFF. CDR3 nucleotide sequence: TGTGCCAGCAGCCCAGACCTGACAGGGTCAGCTGAAGCTTTCTTT.